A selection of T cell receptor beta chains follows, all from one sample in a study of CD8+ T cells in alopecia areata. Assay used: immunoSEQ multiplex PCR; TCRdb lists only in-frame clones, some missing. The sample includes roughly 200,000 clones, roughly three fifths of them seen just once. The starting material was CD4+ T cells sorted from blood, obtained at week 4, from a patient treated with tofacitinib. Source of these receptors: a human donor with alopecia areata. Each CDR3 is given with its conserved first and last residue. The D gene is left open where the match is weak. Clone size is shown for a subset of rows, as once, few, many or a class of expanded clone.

DNA: TGTGCCAGCTCGGACAGAAACAATGAGCAGTTCTTC
CDR3: CASSDRNNEQFF
size: -
J: TRBJ2-1
D: -
V: TRBV25-1

DNA: TGTGCCAGCAGTGAAACTAGCTTCGAGACCCAGTACTTC
CDR3: CASSETSFETQYF
size: -
J: TRBJ2-5
D: -
V: TRBV10-3

DNA: TGTGCCTGGAGTGTAACGGGCACAGGAGCGGATGGCTACACCTTC
CDR3: CAWSVTGTGADGYTF
size: -
J: TRBJ1-2
D: -
V: TRBV30

DNA: TGTGCCAGTAGTGAGGCCGGGACAGTTAGCAATCAGCCCCAGCATTTT
CDR3: CASSEAGTVSNQPQHF
size: few
J: TRBJ1-5
D: TRBD1
V: TRBV19

DNA: TGCAGCGTTGAAGAAGGCCTTGGGAACTATGGCTACACCTTC
CDR3: CSVEEGLGNYGYTF
size: -
J: TRBJ1-2
D: -
V: TRBV29-1

DNA: TGTGCCTGGTCTCGGAGGCGTTTGGGACAGGGGGCGGCTGGGGCCAACGTCCTGACTTTC
CDR3: CAWSRRRLGQGAAGANVLTF
size: -
J: TRBJ2-6
D: TRBD1
V: TRBV30

DNA: TGCGCCAGCAGCCAAGATCGGGGGTACTCGATCTCTGAAGCTTTCTTT
CDR3: CASSQDRGYSISEAFF
size: -
J: TRBJ1-1
D: -
V: TRBV4-1

DNA: TGTGCCAGCACCGCTCATGGGGGCAACACTGAAGCTTTCTTT
CDR3: CASTAHGGNTEAFF
size: few
J: TRBJ1-1
D: -
V: TRBV27

DNA: TGTGCCTGGAGTTACCCAGGCGGGGCTGGAAACACCATATATTTT
CDR3: CAWSYPGGAGNTIYF
size: -
J: TRBJ1-3
D: -
V: TRBV30

DNA: TGCGCCAGCAGCGTCACGGGCAGGGCTACCGGGGAGCTGTTTTTT
CDR3: CASSVTGRATGELFF
size: -
J: TRBJ2-2
D: -
V: TRBV4-3

DNA: TGTGCCAGCAGCCAAGAGTACCGTAGCAATCAGCCCCAGCATTTT
CDR3: CASSQEYRSNQPQHF
size: -
J: TRBJ1-5
D: -
V: TRBV4-2

DNA: TGTGCCAGCTCACCTATGGACAATTCACCCCTCCACTTT
CDR3: CASSPMDNSPLHF
size: once
J: TRBJ1-6
D: -
V: TRBV18

DNA: TGCAGCGTTGAAGATCAACAAGAGACCCAGTACTTC
CDR3: CSVEDQQETQYF
size: -
J: TRBJ2-5
D: -
V: TRBV29-1

DNA: TGTGCCACCAGCAGAGATTTAGGAGGGACAGTATTTGGAGAGACCCAGTACTTC
CDR3: CATSRDLGGTVFGETQYF
size: few
J: TRBJ2-5
D: -
V: TRBV15

DNA: TGTGCCAGCAGACCGTTGGGCAGTTCCTCACCCCTCCACTTT
CDR3: CASRPLGSSSPLHF
size: -
J: TRBJ1-6
D: -
V: TRBV6-6

DNA: TGTGCCAGCAGTGAGCGGACAGCACTAGGCTATGGCTACACCTTC
CDR3: CASSERTALGYGYTF
size: -
J: TRBJ1-2
D: -
V: TRBV2

DNA: TGTGCCAGCAGCCCCGGGACAGGGGCTGAAGCTTTCTTT
CDR3: CASSPGTGAEAFF
size: -
J: TRBJ1-1
D: TRBD1
V: TRBV6-5

DNA: TGCGCCAGCAGCCATCCGGGACAGGGACTATCCGAGCAGTACTTC
CDR3: CASSHPGQGLSEQYF
size: -
J: TRBJ2-7
D: TRBD1
V: TRBV4-1

DNA: TGTGCCAGCAGAGAACAGGGGGCGCTGGGTCAGCCCCAGCATTTT
CDR3: CASREQGALGQPQHF
size: once
J: TRBJ1-5
D: TRBD1
V: TRBV6-5

DNA: TGTGCCAGCAGCTCCGGGACAAGGAATTCACCCCTCCACTTT
CDR3: CASSSGTRNSPLHF
size: -
J: TRBJ1-6
D: -
V: TRBV11-1

DNA: TGTGCCAGCAGCCCGGACAGGGACTATGGCTACACCTTC
CDR3: CASSPDRDYGYTF
size: -
J: TRBJ1-2
D: TRBD1
V: TRBV9

DNA: TGTGCCAGCAGCTTAAGTTTGGGGGTCTTAGGTTCACCCCTCCACTTT
CDR3: CASSLSLGVLGSPLHF
size: few
J: TRBJ1-6
D: -
V: TRBV7-2

DNA: TGTGCCAGCAGCGTAGGACAGGGATTAGGAGAGACCCAGTACTTC
CDR3: CASSVGQGLGETQYF
size: -
J: TRBJ2-5
D: TRBD1
V: TRBV9

DNA: TGTGCCAGCAGCTTAGGCCCATCAAAAGGAGAGACCCAGTACTTC
CDR3: CASSLGPSKGETQYF
size: -
J: TRBJ2-5
D: -
V: TRBV7-2

DNA: TGTGCCAGCAGCCAAGGGAAAGCTGCCATGGGCACAGATACGCAGTATTTT
CDR3: CASSQGKAAMGTDTQYF
size: few
J: TRBJ2-3
D: -
V: TRBV4-2

DNA: TGTGCCAGCAGGCTAGCCAGGCTTAAGGGATCACCCCTCCACTTT
CDR3: CASRLARLKGSPLHF
size: -
J: TRBJ1-6
D: -
V: TRBV27

DNA: TGTGCCAGCAGCTTAGAGGCCGGGGCTCAACAGACCCAGTACTTC
CDR3: CASSLEAGAQQTQYF
size: few
J: TRBJ2-5
D: -
V: TRBV7-9

DNA: TGCAGCGGTGACTTCATTTCCCCGGGACTAGGGGTTGACAATTCACCCCTCCACTTT
CDR3: CSGDFISPGLGVDNSPLHF
size: -
J: TRBJ1-6
D: -
V: TRBV29-1

DNA: TGCGCCAGCAGCCCCAACTCGAAGAGGAAAGAGACCCAGTACTTC
CDR3: CASSPNSKRKETQYF
size: -
J: TRBJ2-5
D: -
V: TRBV5-1

DNA: TGTGCCAGCATTGGACTCTCAGATACGCAGTATTTT
CDR3: CASIGLSDTQYF
size: few
J: TRBJ2-3
D: -
V: TRBV2

DNA: TGTGCCACCGGACAGGGGAAGGGGGAGCAGTACTTC
CDR3: CATGQGKGEQYF
size: -
J: TRBJ2-7
D: TRBD1
V: TRBV6-5

DNA: TGTGCCAGCTCACCAAGACGCGGGGGGCGCAACACCGGGGAGCTGTTTTTT
CDR3: CASSPRRGGRNTGELFF
size: -
J: TRBJ2-2
D: TRBD2
V: TRBV18

DNA: TGTGCCAGCAGCTTAGGGGATGTTCTGAGTGGCTACACCTTC
CDR3: CASSLGDVLSGYTF
size: -
J: TRBJ1-2
D: -
V: TRBV7-9

DNA: TGTGCCTGGAGTGTACGCGGACAGGGGGCCCCCTCTGGGGCCAACGTCCTGACTTTC
CDR3: CAWSVRGQGAPSGANVLTF
size: -
J: TRBJ2-6
D: TRBD1
V: TRBV30

DNA: TGTGCCAGCAGCTTCGGGGACGGGTTTTCGGATGAGCAGTTCTTC
CDR3: CASSFGDGFSDEQFF
size: once
J: TRBJ2-1
D: -
V: TRBV11-1

DNA: TGTGCCACCAGCCGACAGGGAGAATTGAACACTGAAGCTTTCTTT
CDR3: CATSRQGELNTEAFF
size: -
J: TRBJ1-1
D: TRBD1
V: TRBV15

DNA: TGCGCCAGCAGCTTTGATGATTCACCCCTCCACTTT
CDR3: CASSFDDSPLHF
size: -
J: TRBJ1-6
D: -
V: TRBV5-1

DNA: TGTGCCAGCAGCAAGGGAGGTGCAGATACGCAGTATTTT
CDR3: CASSKGGADTQYF
size: -
J: TRBJ2-3
D: -
V: TRBV11-3

DNA: TGTGCCAGCAGTCCCCTGGGAATCGGCTACACCTTC
CDR3: CASSPLGIGYTF
size: few
J: TRBJ1-2
D: -
V: TRBV6-6

DNA: TGTGCCAGCAGCTTGGTGGTGAACAATGAGCAGTTCTTC
CDR3: CASSLVVNNEQFF
size: -
J: TRBJ2-1
D: -
V: TRBV5-4

DNA: TGTGCCAGCAGCCGGGGAAGGGCCCCAACTAATGAAAAACTGTTTTTT
CDR3: CASSRGRAPTNEKLFF
size: -
J: TRBJ1-4
D: -
V: TRBV4-2

DNA: TGTGCCAGCAGAGGTACTAGCGGGGGGGCCAATGAGCAGTTCTTC
CDR3: CASRGTSGGANEQFF
size: few
J: TRBJ2-1
D: TRBD2
V: TRBV6-5

DNA: TGTGCCTGGCAGGACAGGGGAGTTCGTCAGCCCCAGCATTTT
CDR3: CAWQDRGVRQPQHF
size: many
J: TRBJ1-5
D: TRBD1
V: TRBV30

DNA: TGCGCCAGCAGCGGAGTGATGAGGGGTACCGGGGAGCTGTTTTTT
CDR3: CASSGVMRGTGELFF
size: few
J: TRBJ2-2
D: -
V: TRBV5-1

DNA: TGTGCCTGGAGCCGAAGGGTTCCTGGCTACACCTTC
CDR3: CAWSRRVPGYTF
size: -
J: TRBJ1-2
D: -
V: TRBV30